Shown below are 8 T cell receptor beta chains from a single sample sequenced in a study of T cell repertoires in cytomegalovirus infection. Antigens for these TCRs are unknown. TCRdb re-analysed the reads in MiXCR, keeping a single row per CDR3 protein. Among about 830,000 distinct CDR3 sequences, approximately 32% were seen once, and the ten largest hold around 12%. The sequenced sample was cultured CD8+ T cells from PBMCs, obtained from culture after CMV antigen stimulation. These receptors came from a human donor in good health (CMV status not recorded). Some clones in this sample may be carry-over from other donors' samples.

V usage is TRBV7-9 and J usage is TRBJ2-2; TRBD1 aligns across 8 bases. From germline, CDR1 is SEHNR and CDR2 FQNEAQ (reference sequence). CDR3 length equals 16 residues. Germline trimming cut 6 bases from V and 4 bases from J; bases unmatched to any gene: 10. This CDR3 is CASSTDRAGSTGELFF. The CDR3 bases are TGTGCCAGCAGTACGGACAGGGCCGGGAGCACCGGGGAGCTGTTTTTT. The whole variable domain, filled in from reference TRBV7-9 and TRBJ2-2, reads DTGVSQNPRHKITKRGQNVTFRCDPISEHNRLYWYRQTLGQGPEFLTYFQNEAQLEKSRLLSDRFSAERPKGSFSTLEIQRTEQGDSAMYLCASSTDRAGSTGELFFGEGSRLTVL.

For this clonotype: One end of the junction fails to match germline, which may point to a read error. The chain's CDR3 is CASSRKREALF. In DNA, the CDR3 is TGTGCCAGCAGCCGAAAAAGAGAAGCTCTCTTT. The chain is built from TRBV7-8 and TRBJ1-1; no definite D call. There are 11 residues in the CDR3. In germline, CDR1 is SGHVS, CDR2 FQNEAQ. The variable domain in full, completed from reference TRBV7-8 and TRBJ1-1, reads GAGVSQSPRYKVAKRGQDVALRCDPISGHVSLFWYQQALGQGPEFLTYFQNEAQLDKSGLPSDRFFAERPEGSVSTLKIQRTQQEDSAVYLCASSRKREALFGQGTRLTVV.

This clonotype was seen once. The chain has TRBV19 and TRBJ1-3, with D uncertain. Trimming took 3 bases from V and 0 from J, leaving 12 bases between them. The CDR3 covers 16 residues. The germline CDR1 and CDR2 sequences are LNHDA and SQIVND (reference sequence). The CDR3 DNA sequence: TGTGCCAGTAGTATTGGACTGTTGCGCTCTGGAAACACCATATATTTT. As protein: CASSIGLLRSGNTIYF.

This clonotype was seen ten or more times. The chain employs TRBV7-2 and TRBJ1-5; perhaps TRBD1 as D (5 bases). Germline CDR1 SGHTA, CDR2 FQGNSA. This CDR3 has 14 residues. Trimming shortened V by 3 bases and J by 3 bases, and 9 bases separated the two germline ends. The CDR3 sequence: CASSFSGPNQPQHF. The CDR3 bases are TGTGCCAGCAGCTTTTCAGGGCCCAATCAGCCCCAGCATTTT.

This clonotype appeared a few times. A much more abundant neighbour one base away suggests this may be a read error. The rearrangement uses TRBV2 and TRBJ1-2; no definite D call. Trimming stripped 7 bases from V and 6 bases from J, with 0 bases between. Germline loops: CDR1 SNHLY, CDR2 FYNNEI. The CDR3 extends over 8 amino acids. The CDR3 sequence: CASNGYTF. The CDR3 nucleotides are TGTGCCAGCAATGGCTACACCTTC.

The rearrangement uses TRBV24-1 and TRBJ2-1, with 8 bases fitting TRBD1. The V and J ends lost 5 bases and 9 bases, in that order; junction bases with no gene match: 8. The CDR3 is 14 residues long. CDR1 and CDR2 from the germline V gene are KGHDR and SFDVKD. The CDR3 here is CATSAGGAFGEQFF. The CDR3 coding sequence is TGTGCCACCAGTGCAGGGGGCGCGTTTGGTGAGCAGTTCTTC.

The V call is TRBV6-5, the J call TRBJ1-1, with a possible D match to TRBD1 (6 bases). Germline CDR1 MNHEY, CDR2 SVGAGI. This CDR3 spans 14 amino acids. V was shortened by 2 bases and J by 5 bases, with 12 bases between the two germline ends. The CDR3 loop reads CASSYSWGRTEAFF. The CDR3 nucleotides read TGTGCCAGCAGTTACAGCTGGGGGCGGACTGAAGCTTTCTTT.

This clonotype has at least ten counts. V is TRBV6-5 and J is TRBJ2-1; the D gene is possibly TRBD2 (5 bases). This CDR3 spans 14 amino acids. Between the trimmed V and J ends, which lost 2 bases and 7 bases, there was a span of 12 bases. The germline gives CDR1 MNHEY, CDR2 SVGAGI. The CDR3 nucleotides are TGTGCCAGCAGTTACGTCGGGATAGCGAATGAGCAGTTCTTC. Translated: CASSYVGIANEQFF.